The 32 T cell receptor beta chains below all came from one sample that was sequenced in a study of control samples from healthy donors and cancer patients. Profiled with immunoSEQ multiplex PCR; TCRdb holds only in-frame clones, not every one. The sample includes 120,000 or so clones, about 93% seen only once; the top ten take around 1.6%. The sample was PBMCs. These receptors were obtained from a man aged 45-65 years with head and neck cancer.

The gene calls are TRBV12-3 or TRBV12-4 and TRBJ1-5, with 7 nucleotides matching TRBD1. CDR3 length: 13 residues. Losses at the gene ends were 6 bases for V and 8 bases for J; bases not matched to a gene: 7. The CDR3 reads CASSETGWEPQHF. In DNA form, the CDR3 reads TGTGCCAGCAGCGAGACAGGGTGGGAGCCCCAGCATTTT.

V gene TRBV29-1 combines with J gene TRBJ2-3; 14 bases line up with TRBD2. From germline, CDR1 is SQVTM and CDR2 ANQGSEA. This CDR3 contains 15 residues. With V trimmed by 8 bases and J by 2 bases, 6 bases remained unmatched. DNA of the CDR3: TGCAGCTTCCGGACTAGCGGGGGGCACACAGATACGCAGTATTTT. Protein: CSFRTSGGHTDTQYF.

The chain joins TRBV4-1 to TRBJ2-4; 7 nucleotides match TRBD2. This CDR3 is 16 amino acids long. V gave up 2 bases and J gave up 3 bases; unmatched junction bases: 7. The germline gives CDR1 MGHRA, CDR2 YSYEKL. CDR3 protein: CASSQPRGGNKNIQYF. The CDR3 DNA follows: TGCGCCAGCAGCCAACCCCGGGGAGGGAACAAAAACATTCAGTACTTC.

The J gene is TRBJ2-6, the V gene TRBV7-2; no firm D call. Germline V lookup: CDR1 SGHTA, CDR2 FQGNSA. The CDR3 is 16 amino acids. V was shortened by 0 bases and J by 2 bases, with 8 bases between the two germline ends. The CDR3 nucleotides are TGTGCCAGCAGCTTAGCCGGACGCACTGGGGCCAACGTCCTGACTTTC. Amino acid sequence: CASSLAGRTGANVLTF.

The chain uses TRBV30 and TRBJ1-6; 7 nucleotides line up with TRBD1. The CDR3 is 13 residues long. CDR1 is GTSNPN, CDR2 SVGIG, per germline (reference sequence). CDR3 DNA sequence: TGTGCTTGGGGGGCAGGGGGTAATTCACCCCTCCACTTT. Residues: CAWGAGGNSPLHF. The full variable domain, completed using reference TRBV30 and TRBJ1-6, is SQTIHQWPATLVQPVGSPLSLECTVEGTSNPNLYWYRQAAGRGLQLLFYSVGIGQISSEVPQNLSASRPQDRQFILSSKKLLLSDSGFYLCAWGAGGNSPLHFGNGTRLTVT.

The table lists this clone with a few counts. In nucleotides, the CDR3 is TGTGCCAGCAGCAGGGACAGGGGCCAACTAACCCGCACAGATACGCAGTATTTT. It encodes CASSRDRGQLTRTDTQYF. This chain links TRBV5-4 with TRBJ2-3; 10 nucleotides match TRBD1. This CDR3 is built from 18 residues. J was trimmed by 1 base and V by 4 bases; bases with no gene match: 12. The V gene's germline CDR1 is SGHNT and CDR2 YYREEE (reference sequence).

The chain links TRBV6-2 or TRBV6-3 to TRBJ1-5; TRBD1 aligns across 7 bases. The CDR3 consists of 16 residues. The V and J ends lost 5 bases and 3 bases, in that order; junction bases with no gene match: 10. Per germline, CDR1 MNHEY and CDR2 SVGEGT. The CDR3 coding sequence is TGTGCCAGCAGTCCAGGGGGTCGACAGCTCAATCAGCCCCAGCATTTT. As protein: CASSPGGRQLNQPQHF.

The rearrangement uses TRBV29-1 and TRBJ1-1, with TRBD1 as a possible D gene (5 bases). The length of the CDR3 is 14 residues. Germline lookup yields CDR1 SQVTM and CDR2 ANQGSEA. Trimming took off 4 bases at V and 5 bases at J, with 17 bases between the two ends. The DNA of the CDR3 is TGCAGCGTTGTGATAGGTAGGGGAGGGACTGAAGCTTTCTTT. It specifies CSVVIGRGGTEAFF.

The CDR3 DNA reads as TGTGCCAGCAGCCAAATAGAGGGCACTGAAGCTTTCTTT. The encoded protein is CASSQIEGTEAFF. This chain connects TRBV4-2 to TRBJ1-1; D gene uncertain. V shed 2 bases and J shed 4 bases, with 8 bases lying between them. The CDR3 covers 13 residues. Looked up from germline, CDR1 is LGHNA and CDR2 is YNFKEQ.

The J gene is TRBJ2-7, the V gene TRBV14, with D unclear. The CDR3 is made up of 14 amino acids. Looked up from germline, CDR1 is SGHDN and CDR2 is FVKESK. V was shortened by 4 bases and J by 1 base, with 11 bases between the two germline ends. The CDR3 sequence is CASSLTDGSYEQYF. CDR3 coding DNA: TGTGCCAGCAGCCTAACGGACGGATCCTACGAGCAGTACTTC. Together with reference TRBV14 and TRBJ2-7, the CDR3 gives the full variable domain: EAGVTQFPSHSVIEKGQTVTLRCDPISGHDNLYWYRRVMGKEIKFLLHFVKESKQDESGMPNNRFLAERTGGTYSTLKVQPAELEDSGVYFCASSLTDGSYEQYFGPGTRLTVT.

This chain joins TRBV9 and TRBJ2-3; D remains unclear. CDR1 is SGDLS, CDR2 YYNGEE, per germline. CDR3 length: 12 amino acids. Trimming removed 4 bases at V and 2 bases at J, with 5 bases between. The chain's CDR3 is CASSPPTDTQYF. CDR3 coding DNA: TGTGCCAGCAGCCCCCCCACAGATACGCAGTATTTT.

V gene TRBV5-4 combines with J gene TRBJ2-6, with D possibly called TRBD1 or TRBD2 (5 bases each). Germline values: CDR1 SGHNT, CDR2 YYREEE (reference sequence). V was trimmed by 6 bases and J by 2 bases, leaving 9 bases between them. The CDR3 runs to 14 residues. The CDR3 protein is CASTRDPGANVLTF. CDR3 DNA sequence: TGTGCCAGCACCCGGGACCCTGGGGCCAACGTCCTGACTTTC.

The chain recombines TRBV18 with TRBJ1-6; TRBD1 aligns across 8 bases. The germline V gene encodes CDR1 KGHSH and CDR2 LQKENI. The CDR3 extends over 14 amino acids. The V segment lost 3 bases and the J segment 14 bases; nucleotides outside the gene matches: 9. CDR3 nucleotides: TGTGCCAGCTCACCGGGACAGGTTCCTAGGGCCCTCCACTTT. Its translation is CASSPGQVPRALHF. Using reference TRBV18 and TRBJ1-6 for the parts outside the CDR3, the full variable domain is NAGVMQNPRHLVRRRGQEARLRCSPMKGHSHVYWYRQLPEEGLKFMVYLQKENIIDESGMPKERFSAEFPKEGPSILRIQQVVRGDSAAYFCASSPGQVPRALHFGNGTRLTVT.

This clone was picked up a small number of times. CDR3 DNA sequence: TGTGCCATCAGTTCCGGGACTAGCGGGGACAATGAGCAGTTCTTC. Protein sequence: CAISSGTSGDNEQFF. The chain combines TRBV10-3 with TRBJ2-1, with 13 bases identical to TRBD2. The CDR3 has 15 amino acids. Trimming at V came to 5 bases and at J to 5 bases, leaving 3 bases not matched to a gene. Germline-derived CDR1 and CDR2 are ENHRY and SYGVKD.

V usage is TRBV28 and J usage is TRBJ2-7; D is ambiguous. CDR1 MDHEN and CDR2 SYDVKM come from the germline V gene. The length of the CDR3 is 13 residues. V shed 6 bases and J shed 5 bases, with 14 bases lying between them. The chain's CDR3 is CASSSPKKDEQYF. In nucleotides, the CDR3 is TGTGCCAGCAGCTCGCCAAAAAAGGACGAGCAGTACTTC.

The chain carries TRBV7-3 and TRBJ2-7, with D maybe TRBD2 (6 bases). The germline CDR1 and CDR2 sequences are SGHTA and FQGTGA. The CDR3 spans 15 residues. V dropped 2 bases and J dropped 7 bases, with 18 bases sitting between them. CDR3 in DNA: TGTGCCAGCAGCTTATCCTCAGGGACTTTATATGAGCAGTACTTC. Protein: CASSLSSGTLYEQYF.

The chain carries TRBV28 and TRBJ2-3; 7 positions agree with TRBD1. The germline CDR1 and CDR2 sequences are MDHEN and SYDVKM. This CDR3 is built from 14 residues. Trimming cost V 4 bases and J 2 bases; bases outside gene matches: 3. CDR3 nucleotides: TGTGCCAGCAGTTCGAAGGGGGCCACAGATACGCAGTATTTT. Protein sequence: CASSSKGATDTQYF.

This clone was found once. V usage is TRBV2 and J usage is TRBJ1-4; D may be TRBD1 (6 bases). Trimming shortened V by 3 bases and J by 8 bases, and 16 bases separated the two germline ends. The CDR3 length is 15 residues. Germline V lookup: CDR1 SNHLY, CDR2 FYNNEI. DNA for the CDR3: TGTGCCAGCAGTGATAGTAGGGGGTCTCGAGAAAAACTGTTTTTT. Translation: CASSDSRGSREKLFF.

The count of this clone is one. The CDR3 nucleotides read TGTGCCAGCAGCGTAGCACGGGCCGGGGAGCTGTTTTTT. Translating gives CASSVARAGELFF. V gene TRBV9 combines with J gene TRBJ2-2; D call uncertain. CDR3 length: 13 residues. CDR1 and CDR2 (germline): SGDLS, YYNGEE. V lost 0 bases to trimming and J lost 6 bases, with 6 bases between them.

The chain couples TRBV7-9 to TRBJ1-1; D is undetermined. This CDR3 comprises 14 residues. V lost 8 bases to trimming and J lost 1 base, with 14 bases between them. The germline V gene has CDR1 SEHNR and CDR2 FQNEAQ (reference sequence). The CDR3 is CASRPGQQNTEAFF. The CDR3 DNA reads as TGTGCCAGCCGCCCCGGGCAGCAGAACACTGAAGCTTTCTTT.

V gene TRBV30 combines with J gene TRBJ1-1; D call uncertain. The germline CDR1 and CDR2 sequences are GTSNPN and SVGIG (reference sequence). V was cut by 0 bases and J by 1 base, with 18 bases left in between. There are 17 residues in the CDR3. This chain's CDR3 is CAWSVSRTALENTEAFF. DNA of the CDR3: TGTGCCTGGAGTGTGAGTAGGACCGCGTTAGAGAACACTGAAGCTTTCTTT. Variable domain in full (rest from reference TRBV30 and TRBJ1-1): SQTIHQWPATLVQPVGSPLSLECTVEGTSNPNLYWYRQAAGRGLQLLFYSVGIGQISSEVPQNLSASRPQDRQFILSSKKLLLSDSGFYLCAWSVSRTALENTEAFFGQGTRLTVV.

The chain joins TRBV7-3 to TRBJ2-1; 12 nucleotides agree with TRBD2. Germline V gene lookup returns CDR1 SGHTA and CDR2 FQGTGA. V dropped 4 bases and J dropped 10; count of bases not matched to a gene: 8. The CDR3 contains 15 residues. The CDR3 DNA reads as TGTGCCAGCAGCTCCGGACTAGCGGGGACCCGGGAGCAGTTCTTC. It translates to CASSSGLAGTREQFF.

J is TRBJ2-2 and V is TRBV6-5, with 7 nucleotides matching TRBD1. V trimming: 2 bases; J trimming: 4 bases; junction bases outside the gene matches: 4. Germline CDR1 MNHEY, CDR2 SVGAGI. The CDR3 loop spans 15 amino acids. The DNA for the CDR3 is TGTGCCAGCAGTTACAATTCAGGGGGCACCGGGGAGCTGTTTTTT. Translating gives CASSYNSGGTGELFF.

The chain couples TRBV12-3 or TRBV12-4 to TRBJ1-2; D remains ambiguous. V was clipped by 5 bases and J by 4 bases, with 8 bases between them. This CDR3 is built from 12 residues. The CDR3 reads CASSARAYGYTF. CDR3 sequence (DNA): TGTGCCAGCAGTGCTCGGGCCTATGGCTACACCTTC.

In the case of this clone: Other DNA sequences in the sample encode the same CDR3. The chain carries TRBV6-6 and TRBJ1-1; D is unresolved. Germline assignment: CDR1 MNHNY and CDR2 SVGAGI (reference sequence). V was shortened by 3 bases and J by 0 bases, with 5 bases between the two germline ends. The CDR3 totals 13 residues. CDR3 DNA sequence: TGTGCCAGCAGTTATGGTATGAACACTGAAGCTTTCTTT. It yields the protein CASSYGMNTEAFF.

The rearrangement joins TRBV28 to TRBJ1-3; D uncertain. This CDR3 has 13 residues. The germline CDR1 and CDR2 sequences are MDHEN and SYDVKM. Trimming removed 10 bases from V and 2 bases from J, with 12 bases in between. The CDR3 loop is CATRLAAGNTIYF. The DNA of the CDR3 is TGTGCCACCCGTTTGGCTGCTGGAAACACCATATATTTT.

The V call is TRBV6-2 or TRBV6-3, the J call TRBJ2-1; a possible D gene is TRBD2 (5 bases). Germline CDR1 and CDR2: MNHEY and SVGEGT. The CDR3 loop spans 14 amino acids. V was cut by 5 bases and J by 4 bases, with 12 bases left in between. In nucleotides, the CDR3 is TGTGCCAGCAGTCAGGCAAAGCGGTACAATGAGCAGTTCTTC. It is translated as CASSQAKRYNEQFF.

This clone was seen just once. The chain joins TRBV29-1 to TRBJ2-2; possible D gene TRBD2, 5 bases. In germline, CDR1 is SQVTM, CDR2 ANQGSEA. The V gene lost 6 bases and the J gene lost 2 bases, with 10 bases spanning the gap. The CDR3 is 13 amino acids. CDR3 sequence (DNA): TGCAGCGTAGACTACAGCAACACCGGGGAGCTGTTTTTT. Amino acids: CSVDYSNTGELFF.

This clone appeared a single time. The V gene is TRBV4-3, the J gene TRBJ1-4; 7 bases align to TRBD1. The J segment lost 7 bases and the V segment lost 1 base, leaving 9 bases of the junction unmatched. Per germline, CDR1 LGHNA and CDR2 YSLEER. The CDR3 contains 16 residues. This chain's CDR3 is CASSQGVTGSGEKLFF. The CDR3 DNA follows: TGCGCCAGCAGCCAAGGAGTGACAGGGAGCGGTGAAAAACTGTTTTTT.

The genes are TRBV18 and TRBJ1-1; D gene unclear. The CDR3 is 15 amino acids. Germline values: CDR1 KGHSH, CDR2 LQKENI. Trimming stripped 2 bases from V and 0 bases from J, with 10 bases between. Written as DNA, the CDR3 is TGTGCCAGCTCACCATCGGGCACATTGAACACTGAAGCTTTCTTT. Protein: CASSPSGTLNTEAFF.

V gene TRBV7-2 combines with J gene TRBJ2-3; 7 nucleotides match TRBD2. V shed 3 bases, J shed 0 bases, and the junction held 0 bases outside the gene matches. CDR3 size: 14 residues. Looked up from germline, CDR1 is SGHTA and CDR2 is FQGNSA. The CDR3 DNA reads TGTGCCAGCAGCTTTAGCGGGAGCACAGATACGCAGTATTTT. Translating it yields CASSFSGSTDTQYF.

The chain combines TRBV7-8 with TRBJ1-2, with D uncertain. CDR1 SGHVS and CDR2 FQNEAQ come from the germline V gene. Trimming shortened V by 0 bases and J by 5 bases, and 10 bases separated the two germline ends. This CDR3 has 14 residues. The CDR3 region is CASSLAGKAYGYTF. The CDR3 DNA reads TGTGCCAGCAGCTTAGCTGGAAAGGCGTATGGCTACACCTTC.